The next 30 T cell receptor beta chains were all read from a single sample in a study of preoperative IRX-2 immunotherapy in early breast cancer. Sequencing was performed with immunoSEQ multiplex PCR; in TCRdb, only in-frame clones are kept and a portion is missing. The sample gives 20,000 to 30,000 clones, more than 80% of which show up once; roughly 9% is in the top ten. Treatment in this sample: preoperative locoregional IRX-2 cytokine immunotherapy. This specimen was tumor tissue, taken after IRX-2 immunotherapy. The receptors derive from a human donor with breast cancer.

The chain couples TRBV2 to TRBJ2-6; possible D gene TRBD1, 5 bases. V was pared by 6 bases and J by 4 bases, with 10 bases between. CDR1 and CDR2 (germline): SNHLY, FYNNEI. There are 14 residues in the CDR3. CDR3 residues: CASSSGYGANVLTF. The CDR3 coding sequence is TGTGCCAGCAGCTCAGGGTACGGGGCCAACGTCCTGACTTTC.

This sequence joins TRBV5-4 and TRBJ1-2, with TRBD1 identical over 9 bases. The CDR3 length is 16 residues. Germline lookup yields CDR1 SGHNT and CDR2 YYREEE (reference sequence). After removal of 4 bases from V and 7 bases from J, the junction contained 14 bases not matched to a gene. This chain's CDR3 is CASSIGQGSRFGGYTF. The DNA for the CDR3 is TGTGCCAGCAGCATAGGACAGGGGAGTAGGTTCGGTGGCTACACCTTC.

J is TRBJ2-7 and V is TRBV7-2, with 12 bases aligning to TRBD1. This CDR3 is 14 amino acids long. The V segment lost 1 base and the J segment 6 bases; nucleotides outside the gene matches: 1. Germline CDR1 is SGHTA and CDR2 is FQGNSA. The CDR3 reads CASSLVGQGAEQYF. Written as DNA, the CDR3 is TGTGCCAGCAGCTTAGTGGGACAGGGGGCCGAGCAGTACTTC.

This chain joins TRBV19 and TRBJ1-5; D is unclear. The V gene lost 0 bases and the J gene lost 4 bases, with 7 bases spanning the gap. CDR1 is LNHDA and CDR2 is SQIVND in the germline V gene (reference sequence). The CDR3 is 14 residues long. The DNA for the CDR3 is TGTGCCAGTAGTATAGATAGCACGAATCAGCCCCAGCATTTT. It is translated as CASSIDSTNQPQHF.

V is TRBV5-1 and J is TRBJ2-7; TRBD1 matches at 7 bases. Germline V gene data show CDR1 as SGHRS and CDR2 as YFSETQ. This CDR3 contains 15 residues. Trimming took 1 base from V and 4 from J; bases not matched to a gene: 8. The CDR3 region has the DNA TGCGCCAGCAGCTTGCACAGGGGCAGTTCTTACGAGCAGTACTTC. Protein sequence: CASSLHRGSSYEQYF.

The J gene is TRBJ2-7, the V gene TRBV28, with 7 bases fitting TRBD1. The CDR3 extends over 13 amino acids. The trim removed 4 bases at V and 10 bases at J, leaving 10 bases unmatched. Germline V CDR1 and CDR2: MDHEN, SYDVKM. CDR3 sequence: CASSSTRQGDQYF. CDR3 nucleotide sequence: TGTGCCAGCAGTTCCACCCGACAGGGCGATCAGTACTTC.

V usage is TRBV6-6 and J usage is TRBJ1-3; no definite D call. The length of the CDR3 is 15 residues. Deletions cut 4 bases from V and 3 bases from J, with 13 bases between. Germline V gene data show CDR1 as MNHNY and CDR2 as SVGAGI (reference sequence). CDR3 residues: CASSFPHTGGNTIYF. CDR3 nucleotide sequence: TGTGCCAGCAGTTTCCCCCATACCGGTGGAAACACCATATATTTT.

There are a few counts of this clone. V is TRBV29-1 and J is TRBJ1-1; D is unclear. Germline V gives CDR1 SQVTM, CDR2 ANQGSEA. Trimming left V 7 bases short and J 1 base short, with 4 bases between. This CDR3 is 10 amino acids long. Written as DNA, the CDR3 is TGCAGCGGCGGGAACACTGAAGCTTTCTTT. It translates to CSGGNTEAFF.

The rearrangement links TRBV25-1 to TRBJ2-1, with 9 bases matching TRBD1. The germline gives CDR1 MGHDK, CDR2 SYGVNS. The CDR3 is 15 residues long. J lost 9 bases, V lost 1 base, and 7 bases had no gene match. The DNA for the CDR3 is TGTGCCAGCAGTGAATCGACAGGGGGTCAAGGTGAGCAGTTCTTC. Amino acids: CASSESTGGQGEQFF.

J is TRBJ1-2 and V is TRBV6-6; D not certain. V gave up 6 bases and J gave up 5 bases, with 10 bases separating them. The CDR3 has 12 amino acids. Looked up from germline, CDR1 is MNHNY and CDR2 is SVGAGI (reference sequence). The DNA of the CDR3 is TGTGCCAGCAGCCATGAGGAATATGGCTACACCTTC. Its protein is CASSHEEYGYTF.

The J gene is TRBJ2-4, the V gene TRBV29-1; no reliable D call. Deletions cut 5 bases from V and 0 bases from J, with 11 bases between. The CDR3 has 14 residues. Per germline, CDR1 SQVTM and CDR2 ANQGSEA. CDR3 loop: CSVSSQIAKNIQYF. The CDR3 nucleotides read TGCAGCGTTTCATCTCAGATAGCCAAAAACATTCAGTACTTC.

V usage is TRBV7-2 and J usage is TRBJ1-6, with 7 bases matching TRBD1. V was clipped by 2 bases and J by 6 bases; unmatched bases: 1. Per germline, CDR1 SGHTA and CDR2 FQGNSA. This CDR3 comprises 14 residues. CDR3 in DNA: TGTGCCAGCAGCTTAAGACAGGGTAATTCACCCCTCCACTTT. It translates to CASSLRQGNSPLHF. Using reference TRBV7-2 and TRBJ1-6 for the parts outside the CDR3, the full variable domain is GAGVSQSPSNKVTEKGKDVELRCDPISGHTALYWYRQSLGQGLEFLIYFQGNSAPDKSGLPSDRFSAERTGGSVSTLTIQRTQQEDSAVYLCASSLRQGNSPLHFGNGTRLTVT.

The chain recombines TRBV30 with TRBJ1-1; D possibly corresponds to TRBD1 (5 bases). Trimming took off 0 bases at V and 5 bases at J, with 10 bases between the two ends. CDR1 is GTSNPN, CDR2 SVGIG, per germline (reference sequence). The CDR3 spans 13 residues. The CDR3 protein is CAWSVDQGTEAFF. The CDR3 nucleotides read TGTGCCTGGAGTGTAGATCAGGGAACTGAAGCTTTCTTT.

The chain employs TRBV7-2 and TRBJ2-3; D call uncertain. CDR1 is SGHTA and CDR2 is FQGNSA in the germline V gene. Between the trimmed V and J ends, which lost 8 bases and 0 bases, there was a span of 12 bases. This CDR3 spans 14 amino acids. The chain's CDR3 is CASGVTTSTDTQYF. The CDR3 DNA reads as TGTGCCAGCGGGGTGACGACTAGCACAGATACGCAGTATTTT.

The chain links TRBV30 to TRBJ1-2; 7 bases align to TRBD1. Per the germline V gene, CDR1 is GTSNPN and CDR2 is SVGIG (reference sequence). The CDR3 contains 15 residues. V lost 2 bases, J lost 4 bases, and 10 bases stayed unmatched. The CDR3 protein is CAWSHSTGAAYGYTF. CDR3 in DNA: TGTGCCTGGAGTCACTCCACAGGGGCGGCCTATGGCTACACCTTC.

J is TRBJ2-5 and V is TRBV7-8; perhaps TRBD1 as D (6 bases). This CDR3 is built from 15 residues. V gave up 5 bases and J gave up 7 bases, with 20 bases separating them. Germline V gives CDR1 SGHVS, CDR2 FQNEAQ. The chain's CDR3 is CASSPGQPTMGTQYF. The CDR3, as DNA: TGTGCCAGCAGCCCAGGACAGCCAACGATGGGGACCCAGTACTTC.

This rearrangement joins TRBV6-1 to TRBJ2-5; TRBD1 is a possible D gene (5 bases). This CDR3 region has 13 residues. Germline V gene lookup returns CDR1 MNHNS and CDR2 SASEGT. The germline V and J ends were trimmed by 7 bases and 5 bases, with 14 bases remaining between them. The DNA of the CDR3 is TGTGCCAGCAAGTCGGGCCCAGGGGAGACCCAGTACTTC. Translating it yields CASKSGPGETQYF.

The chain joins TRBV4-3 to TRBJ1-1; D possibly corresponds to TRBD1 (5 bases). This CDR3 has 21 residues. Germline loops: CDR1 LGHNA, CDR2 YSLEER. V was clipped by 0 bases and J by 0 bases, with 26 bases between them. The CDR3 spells CASSQETYDSFDPSLNTEAFF. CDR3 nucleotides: TGCGCCAGCAGCCAAGAAACTTATGACAGCTTTGACCCGAGCTTGAACACTGAAGCTTTCTTT.

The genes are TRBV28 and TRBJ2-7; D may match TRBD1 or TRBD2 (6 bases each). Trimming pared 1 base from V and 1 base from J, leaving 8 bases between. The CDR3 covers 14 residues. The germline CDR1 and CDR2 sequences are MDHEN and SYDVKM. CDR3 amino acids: CASSLLGGSYEQYF. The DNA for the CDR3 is TGTGCCAGCAGTTTATTAGGGGGGTCCTACGAGCAGTACTTC.

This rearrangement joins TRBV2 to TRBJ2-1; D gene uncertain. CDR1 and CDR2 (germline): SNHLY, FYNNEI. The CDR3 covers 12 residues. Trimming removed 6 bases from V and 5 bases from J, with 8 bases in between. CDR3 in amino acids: CASRLFNNEQFF. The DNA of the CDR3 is TGTGCCAGCAGGTTATTTAACAATGAGCAGTTCTTC.

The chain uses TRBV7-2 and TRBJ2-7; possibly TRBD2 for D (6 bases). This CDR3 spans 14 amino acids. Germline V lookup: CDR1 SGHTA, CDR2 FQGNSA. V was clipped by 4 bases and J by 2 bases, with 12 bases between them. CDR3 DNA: TGTGCCAGCAGCTCCCGGAGGGGTGCCTACGAGCAGTACTTC. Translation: CASSSRRGAYEQYF.

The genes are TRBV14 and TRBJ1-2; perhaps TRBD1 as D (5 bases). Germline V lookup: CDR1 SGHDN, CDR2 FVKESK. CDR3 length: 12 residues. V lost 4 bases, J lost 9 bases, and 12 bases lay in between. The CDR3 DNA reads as TGTGCCAGCAGCCCGGCACGGGGGAGCTACACCTTC. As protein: CASSPARGSYTF.

The DNA for the CDR3 is TGTGCCAGCAGTGAGGGACAGGGGGCAGATACGCAGTATTTT. Amino acids: CASSEGQGADTQYF. The chain links TRBV6-1 to TRBJ2-3, with 11 positions matching TRBD1. The CDR3 is made up of 14 amino acids. V shed 3 bases and J 4 bases; nucleotides not matched to a gene: 0. Per germline, CDR1 MNHNS and CDR2 SASEGT.

The CDR3 region is CAISELGGPDTGELFF. The DNA for the CDR3 is TGTGCCATCAGTGAGTTGGGGGGGCCGGACACCGGGGAGCTGTTTTTT. The V gene is TRBV10-3, the J gene TRBJ2-2; D may be TRBD2 (7 bases). V lost 1 base to trimming and J lost 3 bases, with 12 bases between them. CDR3 length: 16 residues. Germline V lookup: CDR1 ENHRY, CDR2 SYGVKD.

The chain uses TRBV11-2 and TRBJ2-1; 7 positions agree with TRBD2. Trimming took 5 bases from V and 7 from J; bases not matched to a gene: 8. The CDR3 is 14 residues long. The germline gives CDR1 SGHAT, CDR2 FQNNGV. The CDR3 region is CASSPAGRNNEQFF. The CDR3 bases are TGTGCCAGCAGCCCAGCGGGGAGGAATAATGAGCAGTTCTTC.

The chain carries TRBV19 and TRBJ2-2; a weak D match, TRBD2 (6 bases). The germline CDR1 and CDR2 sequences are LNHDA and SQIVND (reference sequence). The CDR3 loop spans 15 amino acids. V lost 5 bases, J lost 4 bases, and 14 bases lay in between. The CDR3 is CASSAGTVSTGELFF. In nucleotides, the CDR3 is TGTGCCAGTAGTGCGGGGACTGTATCCACCGGGGAGCTGTTTTTT.

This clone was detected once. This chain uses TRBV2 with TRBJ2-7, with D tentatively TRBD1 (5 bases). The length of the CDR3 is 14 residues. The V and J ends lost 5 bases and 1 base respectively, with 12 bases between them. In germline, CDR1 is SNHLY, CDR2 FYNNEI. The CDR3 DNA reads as TGTGCCAGCAGTCAATCAGGGTTTTCCTACGAGCAGTACTTC. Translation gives CASSQSGFSYEQYF. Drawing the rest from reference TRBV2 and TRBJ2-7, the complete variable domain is EPEVTQTPSHQVTQMGQEVILRCVPISNHLYFYWYRQILGQKVEFLVSFYNNEISEKSEIFDDQFSVERPDGSNFTLKIRSTKLEDSAMYFCASSQSGFSYEQYFGPGTRLTVT.

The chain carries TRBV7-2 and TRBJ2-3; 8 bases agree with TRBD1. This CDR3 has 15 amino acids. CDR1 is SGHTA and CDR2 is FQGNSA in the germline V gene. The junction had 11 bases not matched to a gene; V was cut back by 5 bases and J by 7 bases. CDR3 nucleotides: TGTGCCAGCAGCCCCGGACAGGGAGGTTCATATACGCAGTATTTT. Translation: CASSPGQGGSYTQYF.

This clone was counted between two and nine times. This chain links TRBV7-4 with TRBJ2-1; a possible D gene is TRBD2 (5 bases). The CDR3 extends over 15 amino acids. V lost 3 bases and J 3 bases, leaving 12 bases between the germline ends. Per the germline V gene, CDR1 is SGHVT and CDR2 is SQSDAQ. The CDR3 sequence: CASSFGIQDYNEQFF. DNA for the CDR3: TGTGCCAGCAGCTTCGGGATCCAGGACTACAATGAGCAGTTCTTC.

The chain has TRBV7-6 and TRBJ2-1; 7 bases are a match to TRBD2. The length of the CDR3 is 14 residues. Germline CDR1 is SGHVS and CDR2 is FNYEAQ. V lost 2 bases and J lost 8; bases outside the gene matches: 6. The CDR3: CASSLRTRGYEQFF. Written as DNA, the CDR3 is TGTGCCAGCAGCTTAAGGACTAGGGGTTATGAGCAGTTCTTC.